This TCR delta chain was recorded in a study of γδ T cells in repeated Plasmodium falciparum infection. Overall study context: The natural-infection arm compared Malian children under seasonal malaria with matched Australian children. Malaria-naive adults were infected with P. falciparum NF54 four times over around 600 days.

There are many counts of this clone. A far larger clone is only one base removed, so a read error is likely. This same CDR3 is encoded by further DNA sequences in the sample. Each sorted gammadelta sample had TRG and TRD chains sequenced. TCRdb used CATT to re-call clones from the multiplex PCR reads. Here the sample spans 45,000 to 60,000 delta-chain clones, 1.9% being singletons. Gammadelta T cells were flow-sorted from PBMC into Vgamma9/Vdelta2+ and Vdelta2-negative populations for bulk analysis. Germline assignment: CDR1 GEAIGNYY and CDR2 EKD. The CDR3 has 16 amino acids. Sample: gamma-delta T cells from blood. This sequence originates from a pool of human donors (malaria-infected and uninfected, not separated). The chain links TRDV2 to TRDJ1; 9 nucleotides match TRDD3. CDR3 bases: TGCGCCTGTGACGCCCTACTGGGGGACTACACCGATAAACTCATCTTT. Amino acids: CACDALLGDYTDKLIF.